These 4 T cell receptor beta chains were all obtained from the same sample, sequenced in a study of PD-L1 blockade in urothelial cancer. Stated time point: pretreatment peripheral blood. The repertoire was sequenced with immunoSEQ multiplex PCR; TCRdb's copy has only in-frame clones and lacks some. The table records 50,000 or so clones, roughly 80% of them present only once. The sample was PBMCs, taken around atezolizumab (anti-PD-L1) treatment. Receptors originate from a man aged 50-60 years with urothelial cancer.

This clone has only one observation. At one boundary the junction diverges from the germline segment, which might be a read error. The chain carries TRBV5-6 and TRBJ2-7, with D perhaps matching TRBD1 (6 bases). Germline V gene lookup returns CDR1 SGHDT and CDR2 YYEEEE. This CDR3 spans 12 amino acids. As DNA, the CDR3 is TGTGCCAGCAGCTCTGTCAGGGGTATTGAAGACTTC. This sequence encodes CASSSVRGIEDF.

The rearrangement uses TRBV5-1 and TRBJ2-7; 7 bases match TRBD1. V was clipped by 0 bases and J by 5 bases; unmatched bases: 8. The CDR3 has 15 residues. Germline CDR1 and CDR2: SGHRS and YFSETQ. As DNA, the CDR3 is TGCGCCAGCAGCTTGGCGGTGACAGGGAGCCACGAGCAGTACTTC. Protein: CASSLAVTGSHEQYF.

This chain joins TRBV28 and TRBJ2-7; TRBD1 might be the D (5 bases). The V gene lost 3 bases and the J gene lost 2 bases, with 8 bases spanning the gap. This CDR3 has 13 residues. Germline lookup yields CDR1 MDHEN and CDR2 SYDVKM. The CDR3 region is CASSFTDTYEQYF. CDR3 nucleotide sequence: TGTGCCAGCAGTTTCACGGACACCTACGAGCAGTACTTC.

The CDR3 region has the DNA TGTGCCAGCAAACCCCACGACAGGGGGATCAGAAATGGCTACACCTTC. Its protein is CASKPHDRGIRNGYTF. V is TRBV7-8 and J is TRBJ1-2; 9 bases align to TRBD1. V lost 7 bases and J lost 6; bases outside the gene matches: 15. Looked up from germline, CDR1 is SGHVS and CDR2 is FQNEAQ. The CDR3 is made up of 16 amino acids.